Below, one TCR beta chain is given with its context. The germline V gene has CDR1 KGHSH and CDR2 LQKENI. V was trimmed by 2 bases and J by 2 bases, leaving 6 bases between them. This CDR3 is built from 13 residues. Blood draws occurred at baseline, cycle 4 day 1, and cycle 7 day 1. The data derive from a study of OX40 agonist ivuxolimab in advanced cancers. Sequencing used immunoSEQ multiplex PCR; TCRdb keeps in-frame clones, though not all of them. Of 20,000 to 25,000 clones in the sample, 78% were seen once. This sequence was found in an adult with an advanced solid tumor such as melanoma, head and neck, liver or kidney cancer. The gene calls are TRBV18 and TRBJ1-1, with D possibly being TRBD1 (5 bases). The specimen was CD4+ or CD8+ T cells sorted from blood, collected in a trial of the OX40 agonist ivuxolimab. The CDR3 protein is CASSPGGNTEAFF. DNA of the CDR3: TGTGCCAGCTCACCAGGGGGTAACACTGAAGCTTTCTTT. Full variable domain (outside the CDR3, taken from reference TRBV18 and TRBJ1-1): NAGVMQNPRHLVRRRGQEARLRCSPMKGHSHVYWYRQLPEEGLKFMVYLQKENIIDESGMPKERFSAEFPKEGPSILRIQQVVRGDSAAYFCASSPGGNTEAFFGQGTRLTVV.